These T cell receptor beta chains were read from a single sample in a study of T cell responses to AZD1222 COVID-19 vaccine. Clones were sequenced by immunoSEQ multiplex PCR, and TCRdb holds only the in-frame ones, with some missing. The sample lists roughly 100,000 clones; around 76% were seen once. The sequencing here drew on peripheral blood, taken on day 0 of AZD1222 vaccination. These receptors originate from an adult in good health. CDR3s include the opening cysteine and the closing phenylalanine or tryptophan.

CDR3 protein,V gene,J gene
CASSFRDALRDTEAFF,TRBV11-2,TRBJ1-1
CASSLGVTGVTEAFF,TRBV5-8,TRBJ1-1
CASSGHLSSYEQYF,TRBV2,TRBJ2-7
CASSLGTALTQRGYTF,TRBV5-4,TRBJ1-2
CASSGRALHTYYEQYF,TRBV11-2,TRBJ2-7
CAWTRRAEAFF,TRBV30,TRBJ1-1
CASSLNRGQPQHF,TRBV5-1,TRBJ1-5
CASSPRGGLGTEAFF,TRBV6-5,TRBJ1-1
CASSEEGYYGYTF,TRBV2,TRBJ1-2
CASTGTPENSPLHF,TRBV6-5,TRBJ1-6
CSVAGVSSYNEQFF,TRBV29-1,TRBJ2-1
CASRSDRGGSNQPQHF,TRBV19,TRBJ1-5
CASSWGWERSGANVLTF,TRBV5-1,TRBJ2-6
CASSSFPLDRGNTIYF,TRBV27,TRBJ1-3
CASSFRLAGAHNTGELFF,TRBV27,TRBJ2-2
CASTTGGGATANYGYTF,TRBV7-8,TRBJ1-2
CASSRTSLQETEAFF,TRBV9,TRBJ1-1
CASSWGSPGELFF,TRBV5-1,TRBJ2-2
CASSLNPGQGGSAEAFF,TRBV7-2,TRBJ1-1
CASSLVWGIETQYF,TRBV7-2,TRBJ2-5
CASSDSGSGANVLTF,TRBV6-4,TRBJ2-6
CASSYPTGSGSPLHF,TRBV6-5,TRBJ1-6
CASSERAGAPGRDGYTF,TRBV4-2,TRBJ1-2
CASSTPGQGAGELFF,TRBV5-1,TRBJ2-2
CASSFLGGSTDTQYF,TRBV6-4,TRBJ2-3
CASSYTQGPGETQYF,TRBV6-5,TRBJ2-5
CASSQGIGGQSTDTQYF,TRBV4-2,TRBJ2-3
CASGREMGEKLFF,TRBV2,TRBJ1-4
CATSIGFSYEQYF,TRBV15,TRBJ2-7
CASSPGPYGYTF,TRBV18,TRBJ1-2
CASSTPDRANYGYTF,TRBV5-1,TRBJ1-2
CASSYDTNGYTF,TRBV5-1,TRBJ1-2
CASAQVFTEAFF,TRBV7-2,TRBJ1-1
CASSRTGEDYGYTF,TRBV2,TRBJ1-2
CASTWGRDAGYTF,TRBV5-4,TRBJ1-2
CSVRLGLAAQETQYF,TRBV29-1,TRBJ2-5
CASSRRVSETSTF,TRBV4-2,TRBJ1-2
CASSLYGQAGQDTQYF,TRBV7-2,TRBJ2-3